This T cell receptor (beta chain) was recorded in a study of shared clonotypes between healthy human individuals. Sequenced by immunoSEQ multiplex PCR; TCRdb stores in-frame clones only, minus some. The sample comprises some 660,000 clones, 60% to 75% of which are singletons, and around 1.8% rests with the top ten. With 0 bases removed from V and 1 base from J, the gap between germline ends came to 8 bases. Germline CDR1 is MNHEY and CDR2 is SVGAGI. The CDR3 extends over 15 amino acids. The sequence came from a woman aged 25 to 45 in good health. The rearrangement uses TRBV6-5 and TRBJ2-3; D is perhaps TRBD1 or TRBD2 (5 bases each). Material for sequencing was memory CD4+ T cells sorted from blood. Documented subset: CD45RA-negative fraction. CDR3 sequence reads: CASSYSGDRTDTQYF. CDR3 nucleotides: TGTGCCAGCAGTTACTCCGGGGACCGCACAGATACGCAGTATTTT.